These 24 T cell receptor beta chains were sequenced from one sample in a study of CD8 T cells in ankylosing spondylitis. TCRdb re-called the 5' RACE reads with MiXCR, one entry per CDR3 protein. This repertoire shows about 440,000 distinct CDR3 sequences, about 15% found once; its top ten account for just over 1%. General study points: The study identified a TCR beta motif of under 10 highly homologous variants that appeared characteristic of ankylosing spondylitis blood.

Antigens of these TCRs are unknown. Sequenced material: blood, either unsorted or a sorted T cell fraction (not recorded which). Receptors originate from a male donor with ankylosing spondylitis.

The chain is built from TRBV4-3 and TRBJ1-3; a possible D gene is TRBD1 (6 bases). This CDR3 is 14 amino acids long. Deletions cut 0 bases from V and 7 bases from J, with 10 bases between. Germline loops: CDR1 LGHNA, CDR2 YSLEER. For the CDR3, the DNA is TGCGCCAGCAGCCAAGATATGGGGGCGAACACCATATATTTT. Its protein product is CASSQDMGANTIYF.

This clonotype appeared a few times. This chain connects TRBV20-1 to TRBJ2-7; 7 bases map to TRBD2. The CDR3 is 16 amino acids. The germline V gene has CDR1 DFQATT and CDR2 SNEGSKA (reference sequence). Trimming at V came to 0 bases and at J to 4 bases, leaving 12 bases not matched to a gene. CDR3 residues: CSAREGLAERTYEQYF. CDR3 coding DNA: TGCAGTGCTAGAGAAGGCCTAGCGGAACGAACGTACGAGCAGTACTTC.

This clonotype has ten or more counts. This chain links TRBV29-1 with TRBJ2-4; maybe TRBD2 (7 bases). The germline V gene has CDR1 SQVTM and CDR2 ANQGSEA. Trimming stripped 0 bases from V and 7 bases from J, with 16 bases between. The CDR3 loop spans 15 amino acids. DNA of the CDR3: TGCAGCGTTGAAGATCGTTCGGGGGGCAGGAACATTCAGTACTTC. Protein sequence: CSVEDRSGGRNIQYF.

The chain has TRBV20-1 and TRBJ2-3; possible D gene TRBD1, 5 bases. The V and J ends lost 0 bases and 8 bases respectively, with 15 bases between them. Per germline, CDR1 DFQATT and CDR2 SNEGSKA (reference sequence). The CDR3 sequence is 14 residues long. DNA for the CDR3: TGCAGTGCTAGAGAGGGCACAGATGACAGTACGCAGTATTTT. Residues: CSAREGTDDSTQYF.

The rearrangement uses TRBV11-1 and TRBJ1-4; the D gene is possibly TRBD1 (6 bases). Germline V gene sequence: CDR1 SGHAT, CDR2 FQDESV (reference sequence). The V end was cut by 5 bases, the J end by 8 bases, with 18 bases between. The CDR3 has 15 amino acids. CDR3 loop: CASSRGMGAGEKLFF. CDR3 DNA sequence: TGTGCCAGCAGCCGAGGAATGGGGGCCGGCGAAAAACTGTTTTTT. Variable domain in full (rest from reference TRBV11-1 and TRBJ1-4): EAEVAQSPRYKITEKSQAVAFWCDPISGHATLYWYRQILGQGPELLVQFQDESVVDDSQLPKDRFSAERLKGVDSTLKIQPAELGDSAMYLCASSRGMGAGEKLFFGSGTQLSVL.

This clonotype was seen only a few times. V usage is TRBV27 and J usage is TRBJ1-5, with D unclear. The CDR3 consists of 14 residues. The V end was cut by 8 bases, the J end by 4 bases, with 15 bases between. Germline lookup yields CDR1 MNHEY and CDR2 SMNVEV (reference sequence). CDR3 amino acids: CASGYKDVNQPQHF. The CDR3 nucleotides read TGTGCCAGCGGTTATAAGGACGTTAATCAGCCCCAGCATTTT.

The table lists this clonotype with many counts. The CDR3 nucleotides are TGCAGTGCTATACTAGCGGGCACAGATACGCAGTATTTT. Translation: CSAILAGTDTQYF. This chain joins TRBV20-1 and TRBJ2-3; 8 nucleotides line up with TRBD2. The J segment lost 1 base and the V segment lost 4 bases, leaving 1 base of the junction unmatched. The CDR3 has 13 residues. Per germline, CDR1 DFQATT and CDR2 SNEGSKA (reference sequence).

The chain uses TRBV24-1 and TRBJ1-3; no definite D call. Trimming took 9 bases from V and 2 from J, leaving 13 bases between them. Germline V gives CDR1 KGHDR, CDR2 SFDVKD. CDR3 length: 14 amino acids. In DNA form, the CDR3 reads TGTGCCACCTCCTCGGGGTCTACTGGAAACACCATATATTTT. Its protein product is CATSSGSTGNTIYF.

A few counts support this clonotype. J is TRBJ2-7 and V is TRBV20-1; 9 nucleotides agree with TRBD2. The junction had 10 bases not matched to a gene; V was cut back by 4 bases and J by 6 bases. CDR1 is DFQATT and CDR2 is SNEGSKA in the germline V gene (reference sequence). CDR3 size: 14 residues. CDR3 loop: CSATNSGSIGEQYF. The CDR3 nucleotides read TGCAGTGCTACCAATAGCGGGAGTATCGGCGAGCAGTACTTC.

This rearrangement joins TRBV18 to TRBJ2-2; no firm D call. Germline V gene data show CDR1 as KGHSH and CDR2 as LQKENI. This CDR3 has 13 amino acids. The V end was cut by 3 bases, the J end by 3 bases, with 5 bases between. CDR3 in DNA: TGTGCCAGCTCACCGACCCACACCGGGGAGCTGTTTTTT. It codes for CASSPTHTGELFF.

This chain links TRBV12-3 or TRBV12-4 with TRBJ2-2; D may be TRBD1 or TRBD2 (7 bases each). The CDR3 length is 16 residues. V lost 6 bases to trimming and J lost 7 bases, with 21 bases between them. The CDR3 DNA reads TGTGCCAGCAGCCCGAGGGGGCGGGGGCTTGGCGGGGAGCTGTTTTTT. This encodes CASSPRGRGLGGELFF.

This clonotype turned up a few times. Written as DNA, the CDR3 is TGTGCCAGCAGCCGAACCAGGGGGCTTCGGGAGACCCAGTACTTC. Translated: CASSRTRGLRETQYF. This sequence joins TRBV6-1 and TRBJ2-5; 8 nucleotides agree with TRBD1. The CDR3 is made up of 15 amino acids. Germline CDR1 is MNHNS and CDR2 is SASEGT. Unmatched junction bases numbered 11, after V lost 6 bases and J lost 5 bases.

The J gene is TRBJ1-2, the V gene TRBV10-2; no reliable D call. V lost 5 bases, J lost 4 bases, and 11 bases lay in between. Germline V CDR1 and CDR2: WSHSY, SAAADI. The CDR3 extends over 13 amino acids. The CDR3 DNA reads TGCGCCAGCAGTCCCGAGTATAGCTATGGCTACACCTTC. Protein: CASSPEYSYGYTF.

This chain uses TRBV28 with TRBJ2-7, with TRBD2 matching over 8 bases. Germline values: CDR1 MDHEN, CDR2 SYDVKM. This CDR3 is 11 amino acids long. Germline trimming cut 6 bases from V and 12 bases from J; bases unmatched to any gene: 7. CDR3 region: CASSHRLASYF. The CDR3 DNA follows: TGTGCCAGCAGCCATCGACTAGCGTCGTACTTC. Filled out from reference TRBV28 and TRBJ2-7, the complete variable domain reads DVKVTQSSRYLVKRTGEKVFLECVQDMDHENMFWYRQDPGLGLRLIYFSYDVKMKEKGDIPEGYSVSREKKERFSLILESASTNQTSMYLCASSHRLASYFGPGTRLTVT.

In its sample, this clonotype was seen a few times. CDR3 in amino acids: CASSRTEGYEQYF. In DNA form, the CDR3 reads TGTGCCAGCAGCCGGACAGAGGGCTACGAGCAGTACTTC. The rearrangement uses TRBV12-3 or TRBV12-4 and TRBJ2-7, with D maybe TRBD1 (6 bases). The CDR3 has 13 amino acids. V lost 6 bases and J 3 bases, leaving 12 bases between the germline ends.

This rearrangement joins TRBV15 to TRBJ2-5; 8 positions match TRBD1. Germline CDR1 LNHNV, CDR2 YYDKDF (reference sequence). The CDR3 has 15 residues. Trimming cost V 5 bases and J 2 bases; bases outside gene matches: 7. CDR3: CATSQLDRGQETQYF. The DNA for the CDR3 is TGTGCCACCAGCCAGCTAGACAGGGGTCAAGAGACCCAGTACTTC.

Only a few counts were recorded for this clonotype. This chain joins TRBV20-1 and TRBJ1-5, with 8 bases identical to TRBD1. CDR1 DFQATT and CDR2 SNEGSKA come from the germline V gene (reference sequence). J gave up 4 bases and V 2 bases, and 4 bases lay outside the gene matches. This CDR3 is 14 amino acids long. CDR3 residues: CSARYRDRNQPQHF. The CDR3 coding sequence is TGCAGTGCTAGATACAGGGACAGGAATCAGCCCCAGCATTTT.

This clonotype was seen only a few times. The chain employs TRBV20-1 and TRBJ1-3; 8 bases line up with TRBD1. J gave up 0 bases and V 6 bases, and 7 bases lay outside the gene matches. This CDR3 contains 15 residues. Looked up from germline, CDR1 is DFQATT and CDR2 is SNEGSKA (reference sequence). CDR3 loop: CSARQGTNSGNTIYF. CDR3 nucleotides: TGCAGTGCGAGACAGGGGACCAACTCTGGAAACACCATATATTTT.

The J gene is TRBJ1-1, the V gene TRBV2, with 7 bases that match TRBD1. This CDR3 spans 14 amino acids. From germline, CDR1 is SNHLY and CDR2 FYNNEI. Unmatched junction bases numbered 10, after V lost 1 base and J lost 11 bases. CDR3 protein: CASSEGAGGRMAFF. In DNA form, the CDR3 reads TGTGCCAGCAGTGAAGGGGCAGGGGGTAGGATGGCTTTCTTT.

As to this clonotype: A much more abundant neighbour one base away suggests this may be a read error. V usage is TRBV6-5 and J usage is TRBJ1-1; unclear D gene. Germline V gives CDR1 MNHEY, CDR2 SVGAGI. The CDR3 is made up of 14 amino acids. Deletions cut 0 bases from V and 4 bases from J, with 9 bases between. CDR3 DNA sequence: TGTGCCAGCAGTTACTCGGCATTTGTCACTGAAGCTTTCTTT. The encoded protein is CASSYSAFVTEAFF.

This clonotype turned up a few times. The chain has TRBV11-2 and TRBJ1-1, with no clear D. There are 15 residues in the CDR3. The ends were cut back, 3 bases at V and 4 bases at J, with 15 bases in the middle. From germline, CDR1 is SGHAT and CDR2 FQNNGV. In DNA form, the CDR3 reads TGTGCCAGCAGCTTTCGTACGGTAGGAAGCACTGAAGCTTTCTTT. Its translation is CASSFRTVGSTEAFF.

This clonotype showed up just a few times. This chain uses TRBV18 with TRBJ1-1; 7 nucleotides line up with TRBD1. The CDR3 has 16 amino acids. Germline trimming cut 3 bases from V and 0 bases from J; bases unmatched to any gene: 7. Germline lookup yields CDR1 KGHSH and CDR2 LQKENI. In DNA, the CDR3 is TGTGCCAGCTCACCTTCGGACAGGTCGGTGAACACTGAAGCTTTCTTT. It yields the protein CASSPSDRSVNTEAFF.

The table lists this clonotype with a few counts. The rearrangement links TRBV7-9 to TRBJ1-1; TRBD1 is a possible D gene (6 bases). V lost 5 bases, J lost 2 bases, and 18 bases lay in between. Germline CDR1 reads SEHNR; CDR2 reads FQNEAQ (reference sequence). The CDR3 consists of 16 residues. The CDR3, as DNA: TGTGCCAGCAGCCCTAAAAGGGCAGGGGTAAACACTGAAGCTTTCTTT. This codes for CASSPKRAGVNTEAFF.

CDR3 amino acids: CASSLREGRGEQFF. In nucleotides, the CDR3 is TGTGCCAGCAGCTTGCGGGAGGGCCGGGGTGAGCAGTTCTTC. The rearrangement uses TRBV11-2 and TRBJ2-1; 9 bases agree with TRBD2. The V gene's germline CDR1 is SGHAT and CDR2 FQNNGV. This CDR3 spans 14 amino acids. V was pared by 3 bases and J by 9 bases, with 6 bases of the junction left unmatched.